A single TCR beta chain is shown here with its context. Its antigen remains unidentified. Unsorted libraries were derived from 2 million PBMCs stored at -80 C. The junction had 12 bases not matched to a gene; V was cut back by 2 bases and J by 6 bases. The CDR3 loop spans 17 amino acids. Germline values: CDR1 SGHKS, CDR2 YYEKEE (reference sequence). Per sequencing run, 15-18 subjects together gave over 170 million TCR-beta sequences. A single record per CDR3 protein comes from TCRdb applying MiXCR to the 5' RACE reads. The sample holds tens of thousands of distinct CDR3 sequences; more than 9% are singletons and the top ten take about 20%. The data originate from a study of neurological immune-mediated disorders. Study-wide results and caveats: TCR clonal expansion peaked in HTLV-1-associated myelopathy patients and was lowest in multiple sclerosis patients. Across subjects, no CDR3 amino acid sequence appeared in expanded clones of more than one subject, a finding that suggested private repertoires in all groups.

This chain connects TRBV5-5 to TRBJ1-2, with TRBD1 identical over 11 bases. The clonotype originates from a woman in her sixties or seventies with HTLV-1-associated myelopathy (HAM/TSP). Sample: PBMCs. The CDR3 DNA reads TGTGCCAGCAGCTTACTTTCTACGGGACAGGGGGGGGATGGCTACACCTTC. Translated, it gives CASSLLSTGQGGDGYTF.